The 25 T cell receptor beta chains below all came from one sample that was sequenced in a study of breast tumors, draining lymph nodes, adjacent tissues. Samples came from axillary lymph nodes draining the breast cancer. MiXCR, run by TCRdb on the multiplex PCR reads, gives a single entry per CDR3 protein. This table has 200,000 to 300,000 distinct CDR3 sequences, 30% to 35% appearing once. The sample taken for sequencing was axillary lymph node tissue. These TCRs come from a female donor with breast cancer. Some clones in this sample may be carry-over from other donors' samples.

This clonotype was observed at least ten times. The V and J genes are TRBV12-3 or TRBV12-4 and TRBJ2-3, with 12 bases identical to TRBD2. The CDR3 length is 15 residues. J lost 6 bases, V lost 6 bases, and 7 bases had no gene match. The CDR3 reads CASRLAGGMGDTQYF. The DNA for the CDR3 is TGTGCCAGCAGGCTAGCGGGAGGGATGGGGGATACGCAGTATTTT.

This clonotype was seen many times. This rearrangement joins TRBV5-1 to TRBJ2-2, with 7 positions matching TRBD1. Trimming took 6 bases from V and 4 from J; bases not matched to a gene: 12. The CDR3 is 16 residues long. In germline, CDR1 is SGHRS, CDR2 YFSETQ. In DNA, the CDR3 is TGCGCCAGCATGGTAGGGGGCTTCTCGAGCACCGGGGAGCTGTTTTTT. Its protein is CASMVGGFSSTGELFF.

At least ten counts were recorded for this clonotype. This sequence joins TRBV10-3 and TRBJ2-7; D remains unclear. CDR3 length: 11 amino acids. Germline loops: CDR1 ENHRY, CDR2 SYGVKD. V lost 7 bases to trimming and J lost 5 bases, with 9 bases between them. The CDR3 DNA reads TGTGCCATCAAAATGGACGACGAGCAGTACTTC. Residues: CAIKMDDEQYF.

The table lists this clonotype with a few counts. This may be a read error: a much more frequent sequence differs by one nucleotide. The chain combines TRBV20-1 with TRBJ2-1; a weak D match, TRBD2 (6 bases). CDR1 DFQATT and CDR2 SNEGSKA come from the germline V gene (reference sequence). The CDR3 runs to 14 residues. The CDR3 spells CSARRGDSYTEQFF. DNA of the CDR3: TGCAGTGCTAGAAGAGGGGACTCCTACACTGAGCAGTTCTTC.

This clonotype was seen repeatedly, ten times or more. This rearrangement joins TRBV15 to TRBJ1-5; TRBD1 matches 7 bases. J gave up 2 bases and V 4 bases, and 5 bases lay outside the gene matches. Germline CDR1 LNHNV, CDR2 YYDKDF (reference sequence). CDR3 size: 15 residues. CDR3 loop: CATSKDRVGNQPQHF. CDR3 nucleotide sequence: TGTGCCACCAGCAAAGACAGGGTGGGCAATCAGCCCCAGCATTTT.

This clonotype was counted at least ten times. This chain connects TRBV5-1 to TRBJ1-6; no clear D gene. CDR1 and CDR2 (germline): SGHRS, YFSETQ. CDR3 length: 15 residues. V lost 2 bases and J lost 9, with 15 bases in between. The CDR3 spells CASSLNRGFVSPLHF. CDR3 sequence (DNA): TGCGCCAGCAGCTTAAACCGGGGTTTTGTTTCACCCCTCCACTTT.

This clonotype occurred many times. The chain carries TRBV29-1 and TRBJ1-5; weak D call: TRBD1 (6 bases). V lost 6 bases and J 3 bases, leaving 18 bases between the germline ends. This CDR3 contains 15 residues. Germline CDR1 SQVTM, CDR2 ANQGSEA. The CDR3 nucleotides are TGCAGCGTCGTGACAGGTCCATCCCCCAATCAGCCCCAGCATTTT. Translating it yields CSVVTGPSPNQPQHF.

The chain couples TRBV24-1 to TRBJ2-4, with TRBD1 matching 7 bases. The ends lost 4 bases at V and 4 bases at J; junction bases unmatched: 0. In germline, CDR1 is KGHDR, CDR2 SFDVKD. This CDR3 has 13 amino acids. The CDR3 DNA is TGTGCCACCAGTGAGACAGGGAAAAACATTCAGTACTTC. Its protein is CATSETGKNIQYF.

This clonotype showed up many times. The rearrangement uses TRBV19 and TRBJ1-5; D remains ambiguous. Germline V CDR1 and CDR2: LNHDA, SQIVND (reference sequence). This CDR3 contains 15 residues. V was clipped by 6 bases and J by 0 bases, with 12 bases between them. The CDR3 nucleotides read TGTGCCAGTAGATCAGGAATCAATAGCAATCAGCCCCAGCATTTT. Its translation is CASRSGINSNQPQHF. Looking up the rest from reference TRBV19 and TRBJ1-5 gives the full variable domain: DGGITQSPKYLFRKEGQNVTLSCEQNLNHDAMYWYRQDPGQGLRLIYYSQIVNDFQKGDIAEGYSVSREKKESFPLTVTSAQKNPTAFYLCASRSGINSNQPQHFGDGTRLSIL.

In this sample, this clonotype turned up a few times. The chain carries TRBV30 and TRBJ2-1; 9 bases are shared with TRBD2. This CDR3 has 13 residues. In germline, CDR1 is GTSNPN, CDR2 SVGIG (reference sequence). V lost 2 bases and J lost 4; bases outside the gene matches: 0. The CDR3 region is CAWSSGRYNEQFF. The DNA for the CDR3 is TGTGCCTGGAGTAGCGGGAGGTACAATGAGCAGTTCTTC.

The genes are TRBV7-8 and TRBJ2-3, with D unresolved. Germline CDR1 SGHVS, CDR2 FQNEAQ. The CDR3 runs 16 residues. Trimming shortened V by 5 bases and J by 0 bases, and 15 bases separated the two germline ends. The CDR3 loop is CASSLSPPVSTDTQYF. CDR3 DNA: TGTGCCAGCAGCCTAAGCCCCCCTGTGAGCACAGATACGCAGTATTTT.

Remarks on this clonotype: This could be a read error, since a much larger clone is one nucleotide away. The rearrangement joins TRBV19 to TRBJ2-3; possibly TRBD2 for D (5 bases). This CDR3 contains 16 residues. Germline values: CDR1 LNHDA, CDR2 SQIVND (reference sequence). As DNA, the CDR3 is TGTGTCAGTAGTCCTCGGACCCCCCCCCTCGGAGGTACGCAGTATTTT. This translates into CVSSPRTPPLGGTQYF.

The chain recombines TRBV29-1 with TRBJ2-6; tentatively, D is TRBD1 (5 bases). The CDR3 has 15 amino acids. Germline-derived CDR1 and CDR2 are SQVTM and ANQGSEA. Trimming left V 4 bases short and J 3 bases short, with 13 bases between. The CDR3 loop is CSVASGAGGANVLTF. The CDR3 bases are TGCAGCGTTGCTAGTGGGGCTGGTGGGGCCAACGTCCTGACTTTC.

A word on this clonotype: A much bigger clone sits one base away, suggesting this may be a read error. The genes are TRBV20-1 and TRBJ2-1; TRBD2 matches 14 bases. Germline V gene data show CDR1 as DFQATT and CDR2 as SNEGSKA (reference sequence). This CDR3 region has 15 residues. J was trimmed by 8 bases and V by 5 bases; bases with no gene match: 8. The CDR3 sequence is CSARYGTSGSYEQFF. CDR3 coding DNA: TGCAGTGCTCGATACGGGACTAGCGGGAGTTATGAGCAGTTCTTC.

Many counts were recorded for this clonotype. One junction end disagrees with the germline gene, perhaps due to a read error. The chain employs TRBV7-9 and TRBJ1-2; D not certain. Germline-derived CDR1 and CDR2 are SEHNR and FQNEAQ (reference sequence). This CDR3 is 15 amino acids long. The CDR3: CASSPLAGPQGGYPF. The CDR3 DNA is TGTGCCAGCAGCCCCCTCGCAGGCCCACAAGGTGGCTACCCCTTC.

A word on this clonotype: A much bigger clone sits one base away, suggesting this may be a read error. V and J are TRBV20-1 and TRBJ2-7; 9 bases are a match to TRBD2. The CDR3 is 15 residues long. V shed 0 bases, J shed 7 bases, and the junction held 10 bases outside the gene matches. Germline-derived CDR1 and CDR2 are DFQATT and SNEGSKA (reference sequence). The CDR3 DNA reads TGCAGTGCTAGAGATATGGCTAGCGGGACTAATGAGCAGTACTTC. Protein product: CSARDMASGTNEQYF.

This clonotype was recorded many times. This chain connects TRBV5-5 to TRBJ2-1; TRBD2 agrees at 10 bases. V trimming: 4 bases; J trimming: 2 bases; junction bases outside the gene matches: 3. This CDR3 has 15 residues. Germline-derived CDR1 and CDR2 are SGHKS and YYEKEE (reference sequence). The CDR3, as DNA: TGTGCCAGCAGCCTCCTAGCGGGAGCCTACAATGAGCAGTTCTTC. Its translation is CASSLLAGAYNEQFF.

The chain combines TRBV6-2 or TRBV6-3 with TRBJ2-1; TRBD2 is a possible D gene (6 bases). Germline V lookup: CDR1 MNHEY, CDR2 SVGEGT. The CDR3 loop spans 14 amino acids. Trimming left V 6 bases short and J 5 bases short, with 14 bases between. The CDR3 here is CASRGSGGHNEQFF. The CDR3 nucleotides are TGTGCCAGCAGGGGTAGCGGAGGCCACAATGAGCAGTTCTTC.

This clonotype was counted many times. The chain is built from TRBV7-8 and TRBJ2-1; TRBD2 might be the D (6 bases). This CDR3 has 15 amino acids. From germline, CDR1 is SGHVS and CDR2 FQNEAQ. Trimming cost V 4 bases and J 9 bases, with 19 bases left between them. The CDR3 here is CASSSLESGEGEQFF. As DNA, the CDR3 is TGTGCCAGCAGCTCCTTGGAGTCGGGAGAAGGTGAGCAGTTCTTC.

In this sample, this clonotype turned up many times. The CDR3 DNA reads as TGTGCCACCAGTCGGGGGGGCTATGGCTACACCTTC. It encodes CATSRGGYGYTF. The V and J genes are TRBV24-1 and TRBJ1-2, with D possibly matching TRBD1 (5 bases). V gave up 6 bases and J gave up 4 bases, with 8 bases separating them. The length of the CDR3 is 12 residues. Germline V gene sequence: CDR1 KGHDR, CDR2 SFDVKD.

Details on this clonotype: Just one base apart from a much larger clone, this may be a read error. The chain employs TRBV5-6 and TRBJ2-1, with a possible D match to TRBD1 (5 bases). The CDR3 loop spans 13 amino acids. Per the germline V gene, CDR1 is SGHDT and CDR2 is YYEEEE. CDR3 protein: CASSIDSPNEQSF. Here the CDR3 DNA reads TGTGCCAGCAGCATAGACAGTCCCAATGAGCAGTCCTTC.

Turning to this clonotype: A read error may account for a junction end that differs from germline. V usage is TRBV6-6 and J usage is TRBJ2-1; D call uncertain. Germline V gene sequence: CDR1 MNHNY, CDR2 SVGAGI (reference sequence). CDR3 length: 12 residues. The CDR3, as DNA: TGTGCCAGCAGTCACTCGCGGAATGAGCAGTTCTTC. Translation: CASSHSRNEQFF.

J is TRBJ2-5 and V is TRBV10-3; TRBD1 aligns across 9 bases. With 0 bases clipped from V and 2 bases from J, the junction kept 4 bases outside the gene matches. The CDR3 is 16 amino acids. Germline values: CDR1 ENHRY, CDR2 SYGVKD. CDR3 in DNA: TGTGCCATCAGTGAGTCAGGGACAGGGCGGCAAGAGACCCAGTACTTC. This encodes CAISESGTGRQETQYF.

This clonotype has a count of ten or more. The genes are TRBV11-2 and TRBJ2-2; D may be TRBD2 (5 bases). Germline CDR1 and CDR2: SGHAT and FQNNGV. V was shortened by 5 bases and J by 6 bases, with 16 bases between the two germline ends. The CDR3 is 15 residues long. CDR3 DNA: TGTGCCAGCAGCCGCCCGAGGGCATTCGCCGGGGAGCTGTTTTTT. It translates to CASSRPRAFAGELFF.

V gene TRBV5-1 combines with J gene TRBJ2-2; tentative D call: TRBD2 (6 bases). Germline-derived CDR1 and CDR2 are SGHRS and YFSETQ. The CDR3 extends over 12 amino acids. Deletions cut 4 bases from V and 8 bases from J, with 9 bases between. CDR3: CASSIGLGELFF. Written as DNA, the CDR3 is TGCGCCAGCAGCATCGGACTAGGGGAGCTGTTTTTT.